A single sample is the source of the 20 T cell receptor beta chains below, sequenced in a study of graft-versus-host responses after intestinal transplantation. Sequencing used immunoSEQ multiplex PCR; TCRdb keeps in-frame clones, though not all of them. The table has about 88,000 clones, about 94% seen once; the top ten hold 0.15% to 0.2%. Antigens of these TCRs are unknown. Material: unstimulated CD4+ T cells sorted from spleen or lymph node cells, obtained before transplant. These receptors all come from a human donor who was the organ donor for an intestinal transplant.

The V and J genes are TRBV28 and TRBJ1-2, with TRBD1 as a possible D gene (6 bases). Trimming left V 6 bases short and J 3 bases short, with 20 bases between. The CDR3 runs 16 residues. CDR1 is MDHEN, CDR2 SYDVKM, per germline. The CDR3 reads CASSLLLGGVDYGYTF. The CDR3 coding sequence is TGTGCCAGCAGCCTTCTCCTCGGGGGCGTAGACTATGGCTACACCTTC.

The rearrangement joins TRBV6-1 to TRBJ1-2, with 9 bases lining up with TRBD1. There are 14 residues in the CDR3. V gave up 6 bases and J gave up 8 bases; unmatched junction bases: 10. Germline loops: CDR1 MNHNS, CDR2 SASEGT. This CDR3 reads CASSMPGQGDGYTF. CDR3 bases: TGTGCCAGCAGCATGCCGGGACAGGGAGACGGCTACACCTTC.

DNA of the CDR3: TGTGCCAGCAGTTTTACCCCTACCCCCACTGAAGCTTTCTTT. Protein: CASSFTPTPTEAFF. The rearrangement joins TRBV5-4 to TRBJ1-1; D gene uncertain. The CDR3 loop spans 14 amino acids. V shed 5 bases and J shed 4 bases, with 15 bases lying between them. The V gene's germline CDR1 is SGHNT and CDR2 YYREEE (reference sequence).

The rearrangement uses TRBV18 and TRBJ2-7; D perhaps matches TRBD2 (6 bases). Germline V lookup: CDR1 KGHSH, CDR2 LQKENI. The CDR3 covers 15 residues. Deletions cut 5 bases from V and 4 bases from J, with 18 bases between. The CDR3 loop is CASSTSRDSGYEQYF. DNA for the CDR3: TGTGCCAGCTCAACATCCCGGGACTCGGGGTACGAGCAGTACTTC.

The chain recombines TRBV5-5 with TRBJ1-1; the D is unclear. The V and J ends lost 4 bases and 6 bases respectively, with 4 bases between them. Germline assignment: CDR1 SGHKS and CDR2 YYEKEE (reference sequence). CDR3 length equals 10 residues. CDR3 sequence (DNA): TGTGCCAGCAGCGGGGCTGAAGCTTTCTTT. It yields the protein CASSGAEAFF.

This clone was observed a single time. The chain couples TRBV6-1 to TRBJ1-5; 7 bases agree with TRBD1. Looked up from germline, CDR1 is MNHNS and CDR2 is SASEGT. The CDR3 spans 15 residues. V lost 7 bases, J lost 1 base, and 7 bases stayed unmatched. CDR3 bases: TGTGCCAGCAAGTCGAGGGGGCAGAGCAATCAGCCCCAGCATTTT. Translating it yields CASKSRGQSNQPQHF.

The chain joins TRBV5-4 to TRBJ2-7; D might be TRBD2 (6 bases). The CDR3 is 14 residues long. CDR1 and CDR2 from the germline V gene are SGHNT and YYREEE (reference sequence). V lost 0 bases, J lost 4 bases, and 11 bases lay in between. CDR3 nucleotide sequence: TGTGCCAGCAGCTTGGGGGGGACTCATTACGAGCAGTACTTC. Its translation is CASSLGGTHYEQYF. Full variable domain (rest looked up from reference TRBV5-4 and TRBJ2-7): ETGVTQSPTHLIKTRGQQVTLRCSSQSGHNTVSWYQQALGQGPQFIFQYYREEENGRGNFPPRFSGLQFPNYSSELNVNALELDDSALYLCASSLGGTHYEQYFGPGTRLTVT.

The chain uses TRBV5-4 and TRBJ2-1; D possibly matches TRBD1 or TRBD2 (7 bases each). V was clipped by 0 bases and J by 4 bases, with 11 bases between them. Germline V CDR1 and CDR2: SGHNT, YYREEE (reference sequence). The CDR3 contains 15 residues. CDR3 loop: CASSLGGGQYNEQFF. The DNA of the CDR3 is TGTGCCAGCAGCTTGGGGGGGGGACAGTACAATGAGCAGTTCTTC.

This clone is a singleton in its sample. This sequence joins TRBV5-5 and TRBJ2-5; perhaps TRBD1 as D (6 bases). This CDR3 comprises 16 residues. Trimming pared 2 bases from V and 2 bases from J, leaving 16 bases between. The V gene's germline CDR1 is SGHKS and CDR2 YYEKEE (reference sequence). CDR3 sequence reads: CASSFPPTTGQETQYF. CDR3 in DNA: TGTGCCAGCAGCTTTCCACCAACAACAGGGCAAGAGACCCAGTACTTC. The full variable domain, in which reference TRBV5-5 and TRBJ2-5 provide the parts outside the CDR3, is DAGVTQSPTHLIKTRGQQVTLRCSPISGHKSVSWYQQVLGQGPQFIFQYYEKEERGRGNFPDRFSARQFPNYSSELNVNALLLGDSALYLCASSFPPTTGQETQYFGPGTRLLVL.

This sequence joins TRBV28 and TRBJ2-1; 13 nucleotides line up with TRBD2. The germline V gene has CDR1 MDHEN and CDR2 SYDVKM. The CDR3 has 16 amino acids. Trimming cost V 5 bases and J 3 bases; bases outside gene matches: 4. DNA of the CDR3: TGTGCCAGCAGTCCTGGACTAGCGGGGGACTACAATGAGCAGTTCTTC. This sequence encodes CASSPGLAGDYNEQFF.

The V and J genes are TRBV18 and TRBJ2-3; 8 bases are a match to TRBD1. Germline assignment: CDR1 KGHSH and CDR2 LQKENI. Unmatched junction bases numbered 2, after V lost 2 bases and J lost 1 base. This CDR3 region has 15 residues. The CDR3 DNA reads TGTGCCAGCTCACCAGCAGGGGGCGGCACAGATACGCAGTATTTT. This gives the protein CASSPAGGGTDTQYF.

The rearrangement uses TRBV7-9 and TRBJ2-7; 9 bases agree with TRBD1. The CDR3 spans 16 residues. V gave up 7 bases and J gave up 0 bases; unmatched junction bases: 10. Germline CDR1 is SEHNR and CDR2 is FQNEAQ (reference sequence). The CDR3 loop reads CASTPTRTGVSYEQYF. CDR3 DNA sequence: TGTGCCAGCACCCCCACTAGGACAGGGGTCTCCTACGAGCAGTACTTC.

The rearrangement links TRBV7-2 to TRBJ1-1; 7 nucleotides agree with TRBD1. The CDR3 extends over 19 amino acids. Germline trimming cut 5 bases from V and 4 bases from J; bases unmatched to any gene: 22. Germline values: CDR1 SGHTA, CDR2 FQGNSA. The CDR3: CASSESPWEGAARVTEAFF. The CDR3 DNA reads TGTGCCAGCAGCGAAAGCCCCTGGGAGGGGGCGGCTCGGGTCACTGAAGCTTTCTTT.

The chain links TRBV11-2 to TRBJ1-2, with D uncertain. This CDR3 spans 12 amino acids. V was cut by 1 base and J by 5 bases, with 5 bases left in between. Germline V gene data show CDR1 as SGHAT and CDR2 as FQNNGV. The CDR3, as DNA: TGTGCCAGCAGCTTAGGTTCTTATGGCTACACCTTC. Translated: CASSLGSYGYTF.

The chain combines TRBV5-1 with TRBJ1-2; D possibly corresponds to TRBD1 (6 bases). Germline V gene sequence: CDR1 SGHRS, CDR2 YFSETQ. Between the trimmed V and J ends, which lost 3 bases and 7 bases, there was a span of 16 bases. This CDR3 contains 14 residues. The CDR3 sequence is CASSSGGRLLGYTF. The CDR3 region has the DNA TGCGCCAGCAGCTCCGGGGGGCGTCTCCTTGGCTACACCTTC.

V usage is TRBV6-4 and J usage is TRBJ2-1; possibly TRBD2 for D (5 bases). The length of the CDR3 is 13 residues. The V end lost 3 bases, the J end lost 4 bases, and 7 bases lay between the germline ends. Germline V gene lookup returns CDR1 MRHNA and CDR2 SNTAGT. DNA for the CDR3: TGTGCCAGCAGTGAGGACTCTTACAATGAGCAGTTCTTC. Translation: CASSEDSYNEQFF.

The chain employs TRBV9 and TRBJ1-1; D is ambiguous. V dropped 1 base and J dropped 6 bases, with 16 bases sitting between them. This CDR3 region has 15 residues. CDR1 is SGDLS and CDR2 is YYNGEE in the germline V gene. The CDR3 spells CASSVSSRSGSEAFF. The CDR3 DNA sequence: TGTGCCAGCAGCGTATCGTCGCGCTCCGGGTCTGAAGCTTTCTTT.

This clone was recorded once. Sequence at one end of the junction differs from germline and may be a read error. The chain is built from TRBV7-7 and TRBJ2-6, with a tentative D call TRBD1 (5 bases). The germline V gene has CDR1 SSHAT and CDR2 FNYEAQ (reference sequence). The CDR3 consists of 15 residues. The CDR3 sequence: CASSPGHSGANVLTF. The CDR3 nucleotides are TGTGCTAGCAGCCCCGGACACTCTGGGGCCAACGTCCTGACTTTC. The whole variable domain, filled in from reference TRBV7-7 and TRBJ2-6, reads GAGVSQSPRYKVTKRGQDVTLRCDPISSHATLYWYQQALGQGPEFLTYFNYEAQPDKSGLPSDRFSAERPEGSISTLTIQRTEQRDSAMYRCASSPGHSGANVLTFGAGSRLTVL.

CDR3 loop: CASTLAGGQGSYEQYF. The CDR3 bases are TGTGCCAGCACCCTAGCGGGGGGTCAGGGTTCCTACGAGCAGTACTTC. The genes are TRBV28 and TRBJ2-7; TRBD2 agrees at 11 bases. Germline trimming cut 7 bases from V and 1 base from J; bases unmatched to any gene: 9. This CDR3 region has 16 residues. Germline V gene sequence: CDR1 MDHEN, CDR2 SYDVKM.

The chain combines TRBV18 with TRBJ2-5; 8 bases match TRBD2. Trimming took 1 base from V and 1 from J; bases not matched to a gene: 8. This CDR3 region has 17 residues. Germline V lookup: CDR1 KGHSH, CDR2 LQKENI. The DNA for the CDR3 is TGTGCCAGCTCACCACTGTTTGGCGGGGGGATCCAAGAGACCCAGTACTTC. Translation: CASSPLFGGGIQETQYF.